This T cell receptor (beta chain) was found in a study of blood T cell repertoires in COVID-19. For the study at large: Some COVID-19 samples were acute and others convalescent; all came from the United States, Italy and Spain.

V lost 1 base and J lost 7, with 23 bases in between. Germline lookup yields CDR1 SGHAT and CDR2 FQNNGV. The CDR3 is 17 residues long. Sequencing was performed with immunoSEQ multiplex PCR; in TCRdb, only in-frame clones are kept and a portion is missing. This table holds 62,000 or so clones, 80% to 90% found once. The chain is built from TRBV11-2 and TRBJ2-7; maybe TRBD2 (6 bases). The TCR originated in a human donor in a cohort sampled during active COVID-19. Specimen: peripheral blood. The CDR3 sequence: CASSLVGAGGITGEQYF. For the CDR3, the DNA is TGTGCCAGCAGCTTAGTGGGAGCGGGCGGGATCACGGGGGAGCAGTACTTC.